This T cell receptor beta chain was recovered during a study of T cells in Graves' hyperthyroidism and ophthalmopathy. Regarding the study as a whole: Ophthalmopathy got predicted by the model a median approximately 6.4 months before its onset.

Trimming shortened V by 4 bases and J by 0 bases, and 7 bases separated the two germline ends. CDR3 size: 14 residues. Germline CDR1 and CDR2: SGHRS and YFSETQ. Amplified TCR beta CDR3 regions derived from RNA transcripts. RT-PCR in the first round (using the HTBI primer set) targeted the TCR CDR3. TCRdb reanalysed the multiplex PCR reads using MiXCR and keeps one entry per CDR3 protein. The data hold 380,000 or so distinct CDR3 sequences, with roughly 13% observed a single time. This clonotype has just a few counts. Its antigen is as yet unknown. The source of this sequence is a man aged 25-45 years with Graves' hyperthyroidism that later progressed to Graves' ophthalmopathy. The genes are TRBV5-1 and TRBJ1-4; D unclear. The sample was blood. The CDR3: CASSGGTTNEKLFF. CDR3 coding DNA: TGCGCCAGCAGCGGAGGGACAACTAATGAAAAACTGTTTTTT.